This T cell receptor (beta chain) was sequenced during a study of T-cell reconstitution after alpha-beta-depleted transplantation in children. Many counts were recorded for this clonotype. The CDR3 sequence is 15 residues long. The V gene's germline CDR1 is SGDLS and CDR2 YYNGEE. With 2 bases clipped from V and 4 bases from J, the junction kept 3 bases outside the gene matches. It was with unique molecular identifiers that the TCRbeta library was prepared. Each CDR3 protein gets one entry after TCRdb re-called the PCR reads with MiXCR. The sample carries approximately 88,000 distinct CDR3 sequences, less than 15% recorded once.

The sequence derives from a human donor who donated a stem cell graft to a child with inherited bone marrow failure. The sample was PBMCs from the stem cell graft donor, taken from the stem cell graft. V and J are TRBV9 and TRBJ2-1; 10 nucleotides align to TRBD1. Written as DNA, the CDR3 is TGTGCCAGCAGCGTGGCGGGACAGGGGTACAATGAGCAGTTCTTC. This translates into CASSVAGQGYNEQFF. Drawing the rest from reference TRBV9 and TRBJ2-1, the complete variable domain is DSGVTQTPKHLITATGQRVTLRCSPRSGDLSVYWYQQSLDQGLQFLIQYYNGEERAKGNILERFSAQQFPDLHSELNLSSLELGDSALYFCASSVAGQGYNEQFFGPGTRLTVL.